This entry lists 7 T cell receptor beta chains sequenced from one sample in a study of blood T cell repertoires in COVID-19. Measured with immunoSEQ multiplex PCR; TCRdb has only the in-frame clones, and not every one. The sample records approximately 190,000 clones, roughly three quarters being singletons. Sequenced sample: peripheral blood. Receptor source: a man aged 60 to 75 with active or convalescent COVID-19.

The V and J genes are TRBV6-6 and TRBJ2-6; the D is unclear. The V end was cut by 2 bases, the J end by 0 bases, with 8 bases between. CDR1 is MNHNY and CDR2 is SVGAGI in the germline V gene (reference sequence). CDR3 length equals 16 residues. The chain's CDR3 is CASSYNSISGANVLTF. As DNA, the CDR3 is TGTGCCAGCAGTTACAACAGTATCTCTGGGGCCAACGTCCTGACTTTC.

The rearrangement joins TRBV4-1 to TRBJ1-4, with D possibly matching TRBD1 (6 bases). With 0 bases removed from V and 6 bases from J, the gap between germline ends came to 8 bases. Germline assignment: CDR1 MGHRA and CDR2 YSYEKL. This CDR3 comprises 14 residues. The CDR3 protein is CASSQETGYEKLFF. The CDR3 DNA sequence: TGCGCCAGCAGCCAAGAAACAGGGTATGAAAAACTGTTTTTT.

This clone was observed once. The rearrangement links TRBV6-6 to TRBJ2-1; TRBD1 aligns across 9 bases. The V and J ends lost 7 bases and 4 bases, in that order; junction bases with no gene match: 8. The CDR3 covers 15 residues. Germline-derived CDR1 and CDR2 are MNHNY and SVGAGI (reference sequence). The CDR3 reads CASTPGQGGYNEQFF. The CDR3 region has the DNA TGTGCCAGCACCCCGGGACAGGGCGGGTACAATGAGCAGTTCTTC.

The chain combines TRBV18 with TRBJ2-3, with TRBD2 as a possible D gene (5 bases). V lost 5 bases to trimming and J lost 0 bases, with 21 bases between them. The CDR3 sequence is 18 residues long. CDR1 is KGHSH, CDR2 LQKENI, per germline. DNA of the CDR3: TGTGCCAGCTCAGCCGGGATTCCCCGCATACCTAGCACAGATACGCAGTATTTT. Protein product: CASSAGIPRIPSTDTQYF.

The chain links TRBV4-2 to TRBJ2-3, with a tentative D call TRBD2 (5 bases). Trimming shortened V by 0 bases and J by 1 base, and 11 bases separated the two germline ends. The CDR3 runs to 16 residues. Germline V gene data show CDR1 as LGHNA and CDR2 as YNFKEQ. CDR3 region: CASSQEGWGGTDTQYF. In DNA, the CDR3 is TGTGCCAGCAGCCAAGAAGGGTGGGGAGGCACAGATACGCAGTATTTT.

This clone was found a few times. V gene TRBV27 combines with J gene TRBJ2-1; D call uncertain. CDR3 length: 13 amino acids. V was shortened by 4 bases and J by 9 bases, with 13 bases between the two germline ends. Per the germline V gene, CDR1 is MNHEY and CDR2 is SMNVEV (reference sequence). The CDR3 bases are TGTGCCAGCAGTTCTGATATAGTCTTTGAGCAGTTCTTC. It is translated as CASSSDIVFEQFF.

J is TRBJ2-3 and V is TRBV7-9; 7 bases map to TRBD1. V trimming: 5 bases; J trimming: 6 bases; junction bases outside the gene matches: 11. Per germline, CDR1 SEHNR and CDR2 FQNEAQ (reference sequence). This CDR3 region has 15 residues. The CDR3 is CASSRNRQGADTQYF. CDR3 DNA: TGTGCCAGCAGCCGAAATCGACAGGGTGCCGATACGCAGTATTTT.